This T cell receptor (beta chain) came from a study of cytomegalovirus exposure and HLA in healthy donors. The study ran its PCR with 60 Vbeta and 13 Jbeta primers. Generated by immunoSEQ multiplex PCR, the TCRdb table keeps only in-frame clones and is missing some. Of 140,000 to 150,000 clones in the sample, about 80% were seen once. The CDR3 runs to 13 residues. V dropped 6 bases and J dropped 7; count of bases not matched to a gene: 4. The germline CDR1 and CDR2 sequences are LNHDA and SQIVND (reference sequence). Regarding the study as a whole: Researchers had no immune exposure information except CMV serostatus available. Earlier analysis found most TCR beta V segments productive about 87% or about 30% of the time. A later analysis linked 16,951 TCR beta sequences to HLA alleles at 0.05 false discovery rate.

A note on this clone: Its matching antigen is unknown.

The chain employs TRBV19 and TRBJ2-1; 9 bases match TRBD1. The TCR comes from a man aged 35-49 years in good health and CMV-seropositive. Sequencing used PBMCs. In nucleotides, the CDR3 is TGTGCCAGTAGACAGGGGGCTGGTAATGAGCAGTTCTTC. It codes for CASRQGAGNEQFF.